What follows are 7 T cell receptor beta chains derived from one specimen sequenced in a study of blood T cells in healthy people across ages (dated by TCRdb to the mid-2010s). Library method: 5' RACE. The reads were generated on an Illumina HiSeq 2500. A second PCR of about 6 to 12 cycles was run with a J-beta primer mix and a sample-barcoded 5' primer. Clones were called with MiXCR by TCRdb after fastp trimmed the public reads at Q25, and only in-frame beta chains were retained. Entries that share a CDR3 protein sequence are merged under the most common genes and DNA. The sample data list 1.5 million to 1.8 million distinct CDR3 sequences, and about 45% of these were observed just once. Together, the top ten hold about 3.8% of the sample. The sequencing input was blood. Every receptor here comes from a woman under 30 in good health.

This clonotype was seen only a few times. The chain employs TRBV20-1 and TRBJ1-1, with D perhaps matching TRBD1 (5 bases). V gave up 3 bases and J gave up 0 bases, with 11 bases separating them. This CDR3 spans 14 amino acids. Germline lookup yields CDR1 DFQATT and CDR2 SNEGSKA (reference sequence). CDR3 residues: CSARPGLMNTEAFF. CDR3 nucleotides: TGCAGTGCTAGGCCGGGACTTATGAACACTGAAGCTTTCTTT.

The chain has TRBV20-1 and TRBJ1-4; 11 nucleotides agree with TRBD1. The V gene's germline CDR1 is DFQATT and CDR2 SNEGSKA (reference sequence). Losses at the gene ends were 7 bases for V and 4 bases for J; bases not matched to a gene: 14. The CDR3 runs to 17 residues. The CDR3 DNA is TGCAGTGTCCTAGTGTGGGACAGGGGGTGGGGTAATGAAAAACTGTTTTTT. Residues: CSVLVWDRGWGNEKLFF.

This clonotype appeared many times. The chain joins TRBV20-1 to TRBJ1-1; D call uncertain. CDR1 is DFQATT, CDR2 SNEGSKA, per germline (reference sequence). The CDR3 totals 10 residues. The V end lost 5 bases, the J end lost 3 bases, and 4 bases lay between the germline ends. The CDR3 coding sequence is TGCAGTGCTGGCGACACTGAAGCTTTCTTT. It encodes CSAGDTEAFF.

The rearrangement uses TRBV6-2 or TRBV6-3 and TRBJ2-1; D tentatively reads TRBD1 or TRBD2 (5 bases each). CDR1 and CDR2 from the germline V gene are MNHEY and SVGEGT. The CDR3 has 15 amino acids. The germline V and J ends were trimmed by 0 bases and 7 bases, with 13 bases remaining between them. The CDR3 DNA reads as TGTGCCAGCAGTTACTCCGGCCGAGGGGCGAATGAGCAGTTCTTC. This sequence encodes CASSYSGRGANEQFF.

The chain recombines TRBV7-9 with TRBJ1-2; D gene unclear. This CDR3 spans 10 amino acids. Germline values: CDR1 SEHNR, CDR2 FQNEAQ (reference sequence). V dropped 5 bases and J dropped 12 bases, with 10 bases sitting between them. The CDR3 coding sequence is TGTGCCAGCAGCCCTAACTTGCACACCTTC. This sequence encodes CASSPNLHTF.

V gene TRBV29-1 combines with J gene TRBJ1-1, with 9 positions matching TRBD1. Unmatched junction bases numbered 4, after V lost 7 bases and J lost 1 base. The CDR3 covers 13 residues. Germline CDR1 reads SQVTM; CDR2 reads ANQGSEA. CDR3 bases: TGCAGCGCCGGACAGGGGACGAACACTGAAGCTTTCTTT. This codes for CSAGQGTNTEAFF. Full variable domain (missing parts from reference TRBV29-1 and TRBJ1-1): SAVISQKPSRDICQRGTSLTIQCQVDSQVTMMFWYRQQPGQSLTLIATANQGSEATYESGFVIDKFPISRPNLTFSTLTVSNMSPEDSSIYLCSAGQGTNTEAFFGQGTRLTVV.

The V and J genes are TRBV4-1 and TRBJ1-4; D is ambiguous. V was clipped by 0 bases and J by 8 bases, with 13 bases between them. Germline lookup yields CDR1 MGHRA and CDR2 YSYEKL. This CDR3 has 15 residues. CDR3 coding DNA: TGCGCCAGCAGCCAAGATCAGAGGGCCGAGGAAAAACTGTTTTTT. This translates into CASSQDQRAEEKLFF.